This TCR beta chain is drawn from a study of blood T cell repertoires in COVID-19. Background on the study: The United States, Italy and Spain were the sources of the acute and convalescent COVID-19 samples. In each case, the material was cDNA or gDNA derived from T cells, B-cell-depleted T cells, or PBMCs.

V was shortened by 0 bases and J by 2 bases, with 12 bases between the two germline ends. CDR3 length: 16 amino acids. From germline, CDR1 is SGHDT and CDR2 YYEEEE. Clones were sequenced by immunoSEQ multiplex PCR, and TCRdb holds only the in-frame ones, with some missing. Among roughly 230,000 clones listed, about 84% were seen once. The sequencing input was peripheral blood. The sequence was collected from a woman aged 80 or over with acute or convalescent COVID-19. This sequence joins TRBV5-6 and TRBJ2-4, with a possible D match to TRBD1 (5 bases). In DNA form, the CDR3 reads TGTGCCAGCAGCTTGGCTGGGGCGGTGACCAAAAACATTCAGTACTTC. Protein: CASSLAGAVTKNIQYF.